This T cell receptor (beta chain) was identified during a study of cytomegalovirus exposure and HLA in healthy donors listed by TCRdb under 2017. About the full investigation: An earlier analysis of roughly 500 of the donors reported 250 to 300 Gb of sequence data and some 120 million unique TCR beta sequences from about 200 million T cells. The number of typed donors differed by locus: about 620-640 for A, B, C, DRB1 and DQB1; roughly 510 for DQA1; about 600 for DPA1; and around 490 for DPB1. Every repertoire in the discovery cohort had been generated on one and the same sequencing platform. An early release that covered roughly 600 HLA-typed donors contained approximately 290 gigabases of sequencing data and tens of millions of unique TCR sequences. An earlier analysis of a few hundred of the donors applied high-throughput TCR beta sequencing to assess whether each TCR beta V gene segment acted as functional or pseudogenic. Rather than using new phenotypic data, the later analysis identified candidate immune exposures from TCR beta sequences and from how often those sequences occurred across donors. A later analysis re-examined previously published TCR beta repertoires from around 670 donors and added high-resolution HLA genotyping to investigate patterns of TCR occurrence. Because of strong linkage in the cohort, a handful of DR-DQ haplotypes were treated as single units for association and clustering. Class I and class II HLA loci were covered by the typing at four-digit resolution. The study combined high-throughput TCR immunosequencing, statistical association of individual TCRs with disease status, and machine learning to predict cytomegalovirus infection status. On average, 235,054 unique TCR beta nucleotide sequences were sequenced per donor among a few hundred genotyped donors of the cohort, with about 17% of those sequences being non-productive. A separate validation cohort of 100 to 150 different subjects was used in addition to the roughly 670-subject first cohort. The study was designed to test whether signatures of past pathogen exposure could be identified by cataloging public T cell receptors. Genome-wide SNP genotypes for about 65% of the roughly 700 donors were used in a later genetic analysis, which treated that subset as a discovery cohort. Among the roughly 390 genotyped donors, approximately 81% belonged to the genetic ancestry cluster associated with self-reported Caucasian donors. The study profiled the T cell repertoires of under 700 subjects by immunosequencing and related them to cytomegalovirus serostatus. Alongside the repertoire data, information on donor age, sex, ethnicity and CMV serostatus was compiled. Results the study describes overall, beyond this receptor: Across donors, most TCR sequences were observed very rarely, whereas some public TCRs were present in many individuals. In an earlier analysis of some 500 of the donors, most TCR beta V segments were observed in productive rearrangements about 87% or about 30% of the time, broadly matching IMGT annotations. In a later analysis, HLA-associated TCR beta chains showed more clonal expansion and lower generation probabilities than non-associated chains that were equally common. A few of the identified cytomegalovirus-associated TCR beta chains were confirmed in vitro to be specific for cytomegalovirus antigens. The authors suggested that the approach could potentially be extended to other disease states and immunological phenotypes. In a later analysis, TCR association rates were found to vary across HLA loci, with the most associated TCRs seen for DRB1 alleles and the fewest for HLA-C alleles. A later analysis associated around 16,000 TCR beta sequences with specific HLA alleles at a false discovery rate of 0.05. In a later analysis, several top co-occurrence clusters were reported to appear linked to parvovirus B19, influenza, CMV and Epstein-Barr virus. The only immune exposure information available for the cohort was CMV serostatus. A group of highly shared sequence variants was considered likely to be a technical artifact of the sequencing pipeline. Some IMGT-functional V segments, including TRBV6-2 and TRBV6-3, could not be distinguished by the 87-base-pair reads and were therefore excluded. A further reported finding was that TCR beta sequences accurately predicted the HLA-A and HLA-B alleles for most subjects in the first cohort. The classifier was reported to diagnose cytomegalovirus status with high specificity and sensitivity in both the original and validation cohorts. The earlier analysis of 450 to 700 of the donors excluded approximately 15 rarely observed V segments, including chromosome 9 orphons, because counts were too low. When HLA alleles, especially DR and DQ, strongly co-occurred, attributing TCR associations to individual alleles was difficult. A total of 164 TCR beta chains were listed by the study as associated with cytomegalovirus. V-gene and J-gene trimming of TCR beta chains was associated with a missense DCLRE1C variant in a later genetic analysis, and the association was replicated in an independent cohort. Most CMV-associated TCR beta chains appeared to be HLA-restricted in a later analysis, and the HLA associations seemed to be driven largely by CMV exposure. Only TCR beta chains were sequenced in this cohort, and the absence of alpha or paired-chain data limited detectable features. According to a later genetic analysis, donors in an Asian-associated ancestry cluster had fewer N-insertions in productive TCRs than the approximately 650-donor mean. Because some donors lacked HLA typing at each locus, the association tests relied only on the typed subset. Sequencing depth was assumed to be roughly uniform across donors in the presence/absence analyses, though that assumption may not hold. Correlated functional status among segregating V segments might reflect linkage disequilibrium, but an unknown experimental factor could not be ruled out.

The library was prepared using the immunoSEQ multiplex PCR assay. A mixture of 60 forward primers for TCR Vbeta segments and 13 reverse primers for TCR Jbeta segments was used in the multiplex PCR. The CDR3 region of rearranged TCR beta genes was amplified from genomic DNA by a multiplex PCR assay. On the Illumina HiSeq System, the amplified TCR beta libraries were sequenced as 87-base-pair reads. The published analysis was carried out like this. A later analysis tallied 75 million to 95 million unique TCR beta chains across the 666 repertoires, and around 9.9 million of those chains were shared by two or more donors. Raw reads were error-corrected and collapsed into unique sequences with a nearest-neighbor algorithm that merged closely related sequences to remove PCR and sequencing errors. Alignment of CDR3 sequences to IMGT reference sequences was used to assign V, D and J gene segments. Each retained sequence needed at least a six-nucleotide match to both a V gene segment and a J gene segment. A rearrangement counted as productive if the CDR3 had no stop codons and remained in frame with V and J, and every other rearrangement counted as non-productive. CDR3 was defined according to IMGT convention as the region running from the second conserved V-encoded cysteine to the conserved J-encoded phenylalanine. In an earlier analysis of some 550 of the donors, sequences lacking an unambiguous match to a single V gene segment were excluded. An earlier analysis of several hundred of the donors called V segments functional above 56.7% productive rearrangements and segregating when the between-donor standard deviation exceeded 5%. To diagnose cytomegalovirus status from the catalog of TCR beta chain sequences, a statistical classification framework was built. A later analysis assigned V and J genes by comparing TCR nucleotide sequences with IMGT/GENE-DB human TR gene sequences. In a later analysis, CDR3 sequences and most-parsimonious VDJ recombination scenarios were assigned using the TCRdist pipeline. In a later analysis, every TCR beta chain was defined by the combination of its CDR3 amino acid sequence and its V-gene family, and reads without a unique V-gene family were dropped. A later analysis removed 600 or so highly shared, low-generation-probability nucleotide sequences to deal with suspected cross-contamination and a sequencing artifact. In a later analysis, a clonal expansion index was calculated for each public chain from normalized within-repertoire ranks of inferred template counts. A later analysis computed generation probabilities with a VDJ recombination model fitted to out-of-frame rearrangements, and checked the results against IGoR. A later analysis scored TCR-TCR, TCR-HLA and TCR-CMV co-occurrence with hypergeometric tests, applying a repertoire-size bias correction to TCR pairs. A later analysis estimated false discovery rates by permuting HLA or CMV assignments 20 times. A later analysis grouped co-occurring TCRs with DBSCAN, adding TCRdist sequence similarity when clustering within HLA-allele-positive subsets. For co-occurrence clustering, repertoires with fewer than 30,000 or more than 120,000 public chains were excluded, along with roughly 5 repertoires with anomalous nucleotide sharing. The table comes from immuneACCESS by way of TCRdb, which keeps in-frame sequences with V and J called. Part of the clones is missing from these tables; in studies checked, under half for an unresolved V gene and the rest for unknown reasons. That table is the source of V, J and clone size, and D and trimming were worked out from the DNA. The sample includes approximately 210,000 clones, with around 87% observed a single time. 1% to 1.5% of the sample belongs to the ten largest clones.

In total, approximately 610 healthy bone marrow donors made up the cohort. All cohort members were sampled while nominally healthy, although unrecorded immune exposures were likely present. The donor tested CMV seronegative, placing the donor among the 352 seronegative members of the cohort. Each donor provided a peripheral blood sample, and peripheral blood mononuclear cells were used for TCR beta sequencing. The Qiagen DNeasy Blood Extraction Kit was used to extract genomic DNA from the blood cell samples. The germline V end is reduced by 7 bases and the J end by 4 bases; junction bases left unmatched: 10. CDR1 and CDR2 are read off the germline V gene as SNHLY and FYNNEI. The CDR3, from cysteine to phenylalanine, totals 18 residues. The entry retains the CDR3 DNA only, 54 bases that are in frame from base 1. This clone showed up just once. This receptor's antigen is unknown. The record has no base qualities; no much larger clone is one base away.

The receptor comes from a young man in good health and CMV-seronegative. The sample taken for sequencing was PBMCs. Recombination connected TRBV2 to TRBJ2-2; TRBD2 aligns with 15 central bases. DNA sequence: TGTGCCAGCACCGTTGGACTAGCGGGAGGGCCTGGCACCGGGGAGCTGTTTTTT. The encoded protein is CASTVGLAGGPGTGELFF.